Listed here are 24 T cell receptor beta chains from one sample, sequenced in a study of blood T cell repertoires in COVID-19. The assay was immunoSEQ multiplex PCR, and TCRdb's table has in-frame clones only and misses some. The sample holds 80,000 to 100,000 clones, roughly 80% seen once. The sample taken for sequencing was peripheral blood. The receptors come from a woman older than 75 with active or convalescent COVID-19.

The genes are TRBV12-5 and TRBJ2-3; 8 positions match TRBD2. V lost 5 bases and J lost 8; bases outside the gene matches: 12. Per germline, CDR1 LGHNT and CDR2 FRNRAP. This CDR3 is built from 15 residues. CDR3 sequence (DNA): TGTGCTAGTGGTACCGGACCTTCTAGCGGGCCTACGCAGTATTTT. Protein product: CASGTGPSSGPTQYF. The whole variable domain, filled in from reference TRBV12-5 and TRBJ2-3, reads DARVTQTPRHKVTEMGQEVTMRCQPILGHNTVFWYRQTMMQGLELLAYFRNRAPLDDSGMPKDRFSAEMPDATLATLKIQPSEPRDSAVYFCASGTGPSSGPTQYFGPGTRLTVL.

The CDR3 protein is CSVGRKLDEQFF. For the CDR3, the DNA is TGCAGCGTTGGGAGGAAATTGGATGAGCAGTTCTTC. The rearrangement links TRBV29-1 to TRBJ2-1; a possible D gene is TRBD2 (5 bases). CDR1 and CDR2 (germline): SQVTM, ANQGSEA. The germline V and J ends were trimmed by 4 bases and 8 bases, with 12 bases remaining between them. The CDR3 extends over 12 amino acids.

J is TRBJ2-5 and V is TRBV12-3 or TRBV12-4; D may be TRBD2 (6 bases). The V and J ends lost 4 bases and 6 bases respectively, with 12 bases between them. CDR3 length equals 13 residues. The CDR3 coding sequence is TGTGCCAGCAGTTCTTCCGGGGGACAGACCCAGTACTTC. Translated, it gives CASSSSGGQTQYF.

The chain is built from TRBV9 and TRBJ1-1, with D unclear. CDR3 length equals 15 residues. CDR1 and CDR2 (germline): SGDLS, YYNGEE. Between the trimmed V and J ends, which lost 4 bases and 1 base, there was a span of 14 bases. The CDR3, as DNA: TGTGCCAGCAGCAAGCTCCCCTCCACGAACACTGAAGCTTTCTTT. Its protein is CASSKLPSTNTEAFF.

The chain joins TRBV2 to TRBJ1-1; weak D call: TRBD1 (5 bases). This CDR3 comprises 12 residues. V shed 5 bases and J shed 2 bases, with 6 bases lying between them. The germline V gene has CDR1 SNHLY and CDR2 FYNNEI. In DNA form, the CDR3 reads TGTGCCAGCAGTCAGGGAAACACTGAAGCTTTCTTT. Translation gives CASSQGNTEAFF.

The V and J genes are TRBV6-6 and TRBJ1-4; D might be TRBD1 (5 bases). Trimming took off 6 bases at V and 8 bases at J, with 16 bases between the two ends. There are 14 residues in the CDR3. Germline V gene sequence: CDR1 MNHNY, CDR2 SVGAGI (reference sequence). The CDR3 region is CASSPSHSGEKLFF. The DNA of the CDR3 is TGTGCCAGCAGCCCGTCCCACTCAGGGGAAAAACTGTTTTTT.

The V call is TRBV7-3, the J call TRBJ2-3; tentatively, D is TRBD2 (5 bases). Looked up from germline, CDR1 is SGHTA and CDR2 is FQGTGA. Between the trimmed V and J ends, which lost 2 bases and 0 bases, there was a span of 12 bases. There are 16 residues in the CDR3. CDR3 in DNA: TGTGCCAGCAGCTTAGTTGGGGAGACTAGCACAGATACGCAGTATTTT. Translated: CASSLVGETSTDTQYF.

The chain has TRBV10-3 and TRBJ1-2; TRBD1 might be the D (6 bases). The CDR3 has 14 residues. Looked up from germline, CDR1 is ENHRY and CDR2 is SYGVKD. Deletions cut 0 bases from V and 6 bases from J, with 11 bases between. This CDR3 reads CAISESDSLDGYTF. CDR3 in DNA: TGTGCCATCAGTGAGTCGGACAGTCTCGATGGCTACACCTTC.

Only a few counts were recorded for this clone. The chain employs TRBV27 and TRBJ2-7, with D tentatively TRBD1 (6 bases). Trimming took off 6 bases at V and 4 bases at J, with 16 bases between the two ends. CDR1 is MNHEY and CDR2 is SMNVEV in the germline V gene (reference sequence). The CDR3 spans 14 residues. Written as DNA, the CDR3 is TGTGCCAGCAGAGGAGTCACCCAGGGGTACGAGCAGTACTTC. Its protein is CASRGVTQGYEQYF.

Here the CDR3 reads CASSEGARGYTF. The CDR3 DNA reads as TGTGCCAGCAGCGAGGGGGCGCGGGGCTACACCTTC. The chain uses TRBV11-2 and TRBJ1-2; 7 bases agree with TRBD1. Germline CDR1 is SGHAT and CDR2 is FQNNGV. Trimming removed 5 bases from V and 8 bases from J; junction bases left unmatched: 5. The CDR3 length is 12 residues. The full variable domain, in which reference TRBV11-2 and TRBJ1-2 provide the parts outside the CDR3, is EAGVAQSPRYKIIEKRQSVAFWCNPISGHATLYWYQQILGQGPKLLIQFQNNGVVDDSQLPKDRFSAERLKGVDSTLKIQPAKLEDSAVYLCASSEGARGYTFGSGTRLTVV.

The chain joins TRBV7-3 to TRBJ1-1, with 8 nucleotides matching TRBD1. Trimming removed 5 bases from V and 4 bases from J; junction bases left unmatched: 6. This CDR3 region has 14 residues. CDR1 is SGHTA, CDR2 FQGTGA, per germline. The CDR3 nucleotides are TGTGCCAGCAGCGTATCAGGGGGCGGCACTGAAGCTTTCTTT. Encoded protein: CASSVSGGGTEAFF.

The chain carries TRBV7-2 and TRBJ2-1; 13 nucleotides align to TRBD2. Trimming cost V 6 bases and J 6 bases; bases outside gene matches: 11. This CDR3 is built from 17 residues. Germline V lookup: CDR1 SGHTA, CDR2 FQGNSA. The CDR3, as DNA: TGTGCCAGCAGTTCTAGGACTAGCGGGAGTTGGGCCAATGAGCAGTTCTTC. It specifies CASSSRTSGSWANEQFF.

The chain employs TRBV7-8 and TRBJ2-1; D might be TRBD2 (6 bases). The germline V gene has CDR1 SGHVS and CDR2 FQNEAQ. Deletions cut 1 base from V and 8 bases from J, with 9 bases between. CDR3 length equals 13 residues. CDR3 in DNA: TGTGCCAGCAGCTTAGTACAGCGGGATGAGCAGTTCTTC. Its translation is CASSLVQRDEQFF.

CDR3 in amino acids: CASSLAPTSGYYEQYF. The CDR3 DNA reads TGCGCCAGCAGCTTGGCCCCGACTAGCGGGTACTACGAGCAGTACTTC. V gene TRBV5-1 combines with J gene TRBJ2-7, with 10 nucleotides matching TRBD2. V lost 0 bases, J lost 3 bases, and 6 bases stayed unmatched. CDR1 is SGHRS, CDR2 YFSETQ, per germline. This CDR3 is 16 amino acids long.

The V gene is TRBV12-5, the J gene TRBJ2-6; 7 nucleotides line up with TRBD1. The germline gives CDR1 LGHNT, CDR2 FRNRAP. CDR3 length: 18 amino acids. V shed 2 bases and J 0 bases; nucleotides not matched to a gene: 7. CDR3 loop: CASGLYRGGGSGANVLTF. CDR3 bases: TGTGCTAGTGGTTTGTACAGGGGTGGGGGCTCTGGGGCCAACGTCCTGACTTTC.

The chain joins TRBV30 to TRBJ1-5; D is perhaps TRBD1 (5 bases). Germline V gene lookup returns CDR1 GTSNPN and CDR2 SVGIG (reference sequence). The CDR3 covers 12 residues. Trimming left V 3 bases short and J 4 bases short, with 7 bases between. CDR3 in DNA: TGTGCCTGGAGCGGGGGAAATCAGCCCCAGCATTTT. Its translation is CAWSGGNQPQHF.

The chain couples TRBV27 to TRBJ1-1, with D hard to call. The CDR3 sequence is 14 residues long. Trimming pared 5 bases from V and 0 bases from J, leaving 10 bases between. CDR1 MNHEY and CDR2 SMNVEV come from the germline V gene (reference sequence). DNA for the CDR3: TGTGCCAGCAGTAAGGAGACCATGAACACTGAAGCTTTCTTT. It is translated as CASSKETMNTEAFF.

This chain uses TRBV6-5 with TRBJ2-2, with TRBD1 as a possible D gene (6 bases). Trimming stripped 5 bases from V and 5 bases from J, with 15 bases between. This CDR3 is built from 15 residues. CDR1 is MNHEY and CDR2 is SVGAGI in the germline V gene. This chain's CDR3 is CASSTMRQATGELFF. The CDR3 DNA reads TGTGCCAGCAGTACTATGCGACAGGCGACCGGGGAGCTGTTTTTT.

This rearrangement joins TRBV7-2 to TRBJ2-7; 8 nucleotides line up with TRBD2. Trimming took 2 bases from V and 3 from J; bases not matched to a gene: 3. Looked up from germline, CDR1 is SGHTA and CDR2 is FQGNSA. The CDR3 has 14 residues. CDR3 nucleotide sequence: TGTGCCAGCAGCTTAAGGCTAGCGGGCTACGAGCAGTACTTC. Translation gives CASSLRLAGYEQYF.

The chain couples TRBV18 to TRBJ1-4; 9 positions match TRBD1. The length of the CDR3 is 14 residues. V gave up 3 bases and J gave up 5 bases; unmatched junction bases: 1. Germline CDR1 and CDR2: KGHSH and LQKENI. CDR3 sequence reads: CASSPGTGNEKLFF. CDR3 nucleotides: TGTGCCAGCTCACCGGGGACAGGGAATGAAAAACTGTTTTTT. Variable domain in full (rest from reference TRBV18 and TRBJ1-4): NAGVMQNPRHLVRRRGQEARLRCSPMKGHSHVYWYRQLPEEGLKFMVYLQKENIIDESGMPKERFSAEFPKEGPSILRIQQVVRGDSAAYFCASSPGTGNEKLFFGSGTQLSVL.

The chain carries TRBV28 and TRBJ1-6, with TRBD1 identical over 9 bases. The CDR3 consists of 15 residues. Unmatched junction bases numbered 9, after V lost 5 bases and J lost 10 bases. Germline V lookup: CDR1 MDHEN, CDR2 SYDVKM. The CDR3 bases are TGTGCCAGCAGTCTGGGGGACAGGGTGGGATCACCCCTCCACTTT. It codes for CASSLGDRVGSPLHF.

The chain joins TRBV7-2 to TRBJ1-3; D is undetermined. Trimming pared 0 bases from V and 4 bases from J, leaving 10 bases between. CDR1 and CDR2 (germline): SGHTA, FQGNSA. The CDR3 is 15 residues long. The DNA for the CDR3 is TGTGCCAGCAGCTTAGCACCGGGTACCGGAAACACCATATATTTT. Translation: CASSLAPGTGNTIYF.

The chain is built from TRBV29-1 and TRBJ1-1; TRBD1 is a possible D gene (5 bases). V lost 3 bases to trimming and J lost 0 bases, with 11 bases between them. The germline V gene encodes CDR1 SQVTM and CDR2 ANQGSEA. This CDR3 region has 14 residues. Here the CDR3 reads CSVEQGLMNTEAFF. The CDR3 DNA follows: TGCAGCGTTGAGCAGGGCCTCATGAACACTGAAGCTTTCTTT.

The J gene is TRBJ2-3, the V gene TRBV4-3; 10 bases fit TRBD2. Germline CDR1 reads LGHNA; CDR2 reads YSLEER. V gave up 0 bases and J gave up 0 bases; unmatched junction bases: 9. The CDR3 consists of 19 residues. DNA of the CDR3: TGCGCCAGCAGCCAAGATGGACTAGCGGAAGACTCTAGCACAGATACGCAGTATTTT. Protein product: CASSQDGLAEDSSTDTQYF.